This TCR beta chain was retrieved from a study of OX40 agonist ivuxolimab in advanced cancers. Whole-study context: Ivuxolimab, an agonist antibody against OX40 (CD134), was given to patients. The patients received ivuxolimab by intravenous route every 2 weeks at 0.01 to 10 mg/kg. Dose-escalation patients were diagnosed with hepatocellular carcinoma, melanoma, renal cell cancer or head and neck cancer.

V lost 1 base, J lost 4 bases, and 8 bases lay in between. From germline, CDR1 is SGHRS and CDR2 YFSETQ. This CDR3 region has 13 residues. The repertoire was sequenced with immunoSEQ multiplex PCR; TCRdb's copy has only in-frame clones and lacks some. This table holds some 11,000 clones, over 65% found once. General study findings and limits: The study found among the lowest clonal expansion in partial responders at 0.1-3.0 mg/kg.

A note on this clone: Antigen specificity is unknown.

Sequenced here: CD4+ or CD8+ T cells sorted from blood, sampled in a trial of the OX40 agonist ivuxolimab. The TCR was taken from an adult with an advanced solid tumor such as melanoma, head and neck, liver or kidney cancer. The rearrangement links TRBV5-1 to TRBJ1-1, with D tentatively TRBD1 (6 bases). The CDR3 loop reads CASSLTGSTEAFF. As DNA, the CDR3 is TGCGCCAGCAGCTTGACAGGGAGCACTGAAGCTTTCTTT.